This TCR beta chain emerged from a study of blood T cell repertoires in COVID-19. The protocol was immunoSEQ multiplex PCR, while the TCRdb copy is restricted to in-frame clones and leaves out a portion. The data contain hundreds of thousands of clones, around 80% of them seen just once; the ten biggest clones take up roughly 4%. V was pared by 1 base and J by 2 bases, with 12 bases between. CDR1 MNHNS and CDR2 SASEGT come from the germline V gene. The CDR3 is 16 residues long. The sequencing input was peripheral blood. This sequence originates from a middle-aged woman with active or convalescent COVID-19. The chain couples TRBV6-1 to TRBJ1-3; D call uncertain. CDR3 protein: CASSEGLIGAGNTIYF. DNA for the CDR3: TGTGCCAGCAGTGAAGGGCTGATCGGAGCTGGAAACACCATATATTTT.